The 11 T cell receptor beta chains below come from one sample, sequenced in a study of blood T cells in healthy people across ages. Sample-barcoded 5' priming and a J-beta primer mix drove a second PCR of roughly 6 to 12 cycles. From the 5' RACE reads, TCRdb called clonotypes with MiXCR, one entry per CDR3 protein. Found here are about 580,000 distinct CDR3 sequences, roughly 48% of them singletons; the top ten hold 20% to 25%. The sequencing sample was made of blood. The receptors come from a man at least 80 years old in good health.

This chain connects TRBV20-1 to TRBJ2-3, with D possibly being TRBD2 (6 bases). This CDR3 contains 14 residues. Looked up from germline, CDR1 is DFQATT and CDR2 is SNEGSKA (reference sequence). The V and J ends lost 5 bases and 5 bases respectively, with 17 bases between them. DNA for the CDR3: TGCAGTGCTCCCCAGAAGACGGGACTAGATACGCAGTATTTT. Protein sequence: CSAPQKTGLDTQYF.

CDR3: CASSLPGGDTDTQYF. DNA of the CDR3: TGCGCCAGCAGCTTACCAGGGGGGGACACAGATACGCAGTATTTT. This rearrangement joins TRBV5-1 to TRBJ2-3; D is possibly TRBD1 or TRBD2 (7 bases each). Germline-derived CDR1 and CDR2 are SGHRS and YFSETQ. V lost 2 bases, J lost 2 bases, and 12 bases lay in between. This CDR3 has 15 amino acids.

The rearrangement joins TRBV20-1 to TRBJ2-1; 8 bases are shared with TRBD2. CDR1 is DFQATT and CDR2 is SNEGSKA in the germline V gene (reference sequence). Trimming removed 2 bases from V and 9 bases from J; junction bases left unmatched: 12. The CDR3 spans 15 residues. The CDR3 DNA sequence: TGCAGTGCTAGACCCCCGGGACTAGGGGGAACTGAGCAGTTCTTC. It yields the protein CSARPPGLGGTEQFF.

This clonotype has a handful of counts. The chain has TRBV7-9 and TRBJ2-1; no definite D call. Looked up from germline, CDR1 is SEHNR and CDR2 is FQNEAQ (reference sequence). V shed 3 bases and J shed 3 bases, with 9 bases lying between them. CDR3 length: 14 residues. CDR3 in amino acids: CASSFGPSYNEQFF. As DNA, the CDR3 is TGTGCCAGCAGCTTTGGACCGAGCTACAATGAGCAGTTCTTC.

The CDR3 here is CSASLAMNSYEQYF. The CDR3 DNA reads as TGCAGTGCTAGTCTGGCCATGAACTCCTACGAGCAGTACTTC. The chain recombines TRBV20-1 with TRBJ2-7; D ambiguous. Trimming cost V 3 bases and J 0 bases, with 12 bases left between them. The CDR3 length is 14 residues. CDR1 is DFQATT, CDR2 SNEGSKA, per germline (reference sequence).

V gene TRBV2 combines with J gene TRBJ2-6; D not certain. This CDR3 has 15 residues. CDR1 is SNHLY, CDR2 FYNNEI, per germline. V lost 2 bases to trimming and J lost 0 bases, with 5 bases between them. The CDR3 protein is CASSELSSGANVLTF. DNA of the CDR3: TGTGCCAGCAGTGAACTGAGCTCTGGGGCCAACGTCCTGACTTTC.

This clonotype showed up just a few times. The chain employs TRBV7-3 and TRBJ2-4; the match to TRBD2 covers 12 bases. The CDR3 has 18 residues. After removal of 5 bases from V and 2 bases from J, the junction contained 10 bases not matched to a gene. Germline CDR1 SGHTA, CDR2 FQGTGA. The CDR3 loop reads CASSPKHRTSGTKNIQYF. The CDR3 DNA reads TGTGCCAGCAGCCCGAAGCACCGGACTAGCGGGACCAAAAACATTCAGTACTTC.

The chain links TRBV6-6 to TRBJ2-3; no clear D gene. The CDR3 runs 13 residues. Trimming took 6 bases from V and 4 from J, leaving 11 bases between them. CDR1 is MNHNY, CDR2 SVGAGI, per germline (reference sequence). The CDR3 loop reads CASRENKPDTQYF. The DNA of the CDR3 is TGTGCCAGCAGGGAAAACAAGCCAGATACGCAGTATTTT.

This chain uses TRBV4-1 with TRBJ1-2; D is unclear. The CDR3 runs 16 residues. The germline V and J ends were trimmed by 1 base and 3 bases, with 15 bases remaining between them. Germline loops: CDR1 MGHRA, CDR2 YSYEKL. The CDR3 reads CASSQGAASRYYGYTF. The DNA for the CDR3 is TGCGCCAGCAGCCAAGGGGCAGCTTCACGTTACTATGGCTACACCTTC.

This clonotype was detected a few times. The rearrangement uses TRBV7-9 and TRBJ1-2; D gene uncertain. V dropped 0 bases and J dropped 11 bases, with 7 bases sitting between them. This CDR3 spans 11 amino acids. The germline V gene has CDR1 SEHNR and CDR2 FQNEAQ (reference sequence). This chain's CDR3 is CASSLAEMYTF. CDR3 in DNA: TGTGCCAGCAGCTTAGCGGAGATGTACACCTTC.

Many counts were recorded for this clonotype. V is TRBV6-5 and J is TRBJ2-3; 13 positions match TRBD2. Germline CDR1 is MNHEY and CDR2 is SVGAGI. Trimming cost V 5 bases and J 2 bases; bases outside gene matches: 7. The CDR3 totals 17 residues. The CDR3 DNA reads as TGTGCCAGCAGTCCAAGGACTAGCGGGAGCTACACAGATACGCAGTATTTT. Protein: CASSPRTSGSYTDTQYF.